Detailed here is one T cell receptor (beta chain). The CDR3 extends over 17 amino acids. Germline V gives CDR1 ENHRY, CDR2 SYGVKD. The V and J ends lost 5 bases and 2 bases respectively, with 20 bases between them. Only in-frame clones appear in the TCRdb table, and some are missing; sequencing was by immunoSEQ multiplex PCR. Among nearly 300,000 clones listed, approximately 76% were seen once. The sample belongs to a study of cytotoxic CD8 clonotypes in ibrutinib-treated CLL. The clonotype comes from a human donor with chronic lymphocytic leukemia. The specimen was PBMCs, collected at disease progression, from a patient treated with ibrutinib. The V and J genes are TRBV10-3 and TRBJ2-3; weak D call: TRBD2 (7 bases). In DNA form, the CDR3 reads TGTGCCATCAGTACCCCAGGGAGGGGGGCTACCACAGATACGCAGTATTTT. It specifies CAISTPGRGATTDTQYF.